This T cell receptor beta chain came from a study of blood T cells in healthy people across ages. Combining a sample-barcoded 5' primer with a J-beta primer mix, a second PCR ran for 7 to 11 cycles. From the 5' RACE reads, TCRdb called clonotypes with MiXCR, one entry per CDR3 protein. The sample records around 1,900,000 distinct CDR3 sequences, approximately 39% being singletons. V dropped 0 bases and J dropped 13 bases, with 19 bases sitting between them. This CDR3 is built from 16 residues. Germline CDR1 LGHNA, CDR2 YSLEER. The V and J genes are TRBV4-3 and TRBJ1-6, with TRBD1 as a possible D gene (5 bases). This TCR was recovered from a human donor in good health. Material: blood. CDR3 in amino acids: CASSQDSQIGGIPLHF. CDR3 coding DNA: TGCGCCAGCAGCCAAGATTCGCAGATTGGGGGAATCCCCCTCCACTTT.